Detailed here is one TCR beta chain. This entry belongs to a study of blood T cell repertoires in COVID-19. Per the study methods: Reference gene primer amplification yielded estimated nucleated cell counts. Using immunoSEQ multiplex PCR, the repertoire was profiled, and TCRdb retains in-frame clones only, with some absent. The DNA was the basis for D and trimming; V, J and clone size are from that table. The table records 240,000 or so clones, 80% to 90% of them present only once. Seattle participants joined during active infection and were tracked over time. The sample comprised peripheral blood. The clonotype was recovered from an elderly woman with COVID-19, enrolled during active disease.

CDR3 protein: CASSQGGDGNTIYF. CDR3 coding DNA: TGTGCCAGCAGCCAAGGGGGGGATGGAAACACCATATATTTT. The chain couples TRBV3-1 (or the pseudogene TRBV3-2) to TRBJ1-3; possible D gene TRBD1, 5 bases. V lost 1 base and J 3 bases, leaving 7 bases between the germline ends. Germline assignment: CDR1 LGHDT and CDR2 YNNKEL (reference sequence). This CDR3 is 14 amino acids long.